The T cell receptor (beta chain) described here comes from a study of siplizumab effects on memory and regulatory T cells (dated by TCRdb to about 2019). Broadly, across the study: The study looked at the effect of siplizumab, an anti-CD2 antibody, on alloreactive T-cell subsets in allogeneic mixed lymphocyte reactions made from human PBMCs.

The method was the immunoSEQ multiplex PCR assay. The deep sequencing platform assayed around 94,000 TCR templates per sample. Genomic DNA extracted from sorted T cells was used for TCRbeta CDR3 sequencing. The paper's data handling went like this. The R programming language was used for clonal analysis of TCRbeta CDR3 data. Alloreactive CD4+ and CD8+ clones were identified by comparing unstimulated samples to CFSE-low samples taken after the reaction. Regulatory or non-regulatory origin of alloreactive CD4+ clones was assigned by matching sequences to the sorted unstimulated Treg and non-Treg repertoires. The source is immuneACCESS, and TCRdb retained only in-frame sequences with V and J called. Part of the clones is not carried over; for the studies checked, unresolved V genes explain less than half of this, and the remainder is unexplained. From that table come the V and J calls and clone size; the DNA was used to work out D and trimming. The sample records over 70,000 clones, about 95% of which are singletons. Under 20% of the sample is held by the ten biggest clonotypes.

Here is what the overall study found, with its caveats: Whether proliferating Tregs from siplizumab cultures were suppressive was not functionally confirmed. Sequences below about 10^-5 frequency were poorly captured, so only a minor fraction of alloreactive clones could be mapped to unstimulated subsets. Among mappable alloreactive CD4+ clones, an average Treg-derived fraction of 68.8% was observed with siplizumab, compared with roughly 28% in control reactions. About 75-96% of proliferating CD4+ or CD8+ clones could not be given a naive or memory phenotype. Siplizumab significantly lowered the cumulative frequency of alloreactive sequences that could be traced to unstimulated CD4+ memory T cells. Compared with memory T cells, unstimulated naive T cells appeared more diverse, and naive cells seemed to make a substantial contribution to the alloresponse.

As concerns this clone: No cognate antigen has been identified for it. Nothing much larger sits one base from this clone, and base qualities are not available.

Sorted unstimulated T cells and proliferating T cells recovered from mixed lymphocyte reactions were subjected to TCRbeta CDR3 sequencing. Fresh whole blood from about 11 HLA-typed healthy donors was used as the source from which PBMCs were isolated. CDR1 and CDR2 were assigned from the germline V gene (reference sequence) as WNHNN and SYGVQD. The CDR3 sequence holds 16 residues, the cysteine and phenylalanine included. Only the CDR3 part of the read is kept: 48 bases, read in frame from the first base. After removal of 4 bases from V and 7 bases from J, the junction retains 16 bases not matched to a gene.

Sequencing input: CD8+ T cells sorted from blood. This sequence uses TRBV10-1 and TRBJ2-7; 7 nucleotides in the junction match TRBD2. The sequence was obtained from a human donor in good health. The DNA is as follows: TGCGCCAGCAGTGCGTCAGGCCGGACATCAGCGGGGGAGCAGTACTTC. Its product reads: CASSASGRTSAGEQYF.